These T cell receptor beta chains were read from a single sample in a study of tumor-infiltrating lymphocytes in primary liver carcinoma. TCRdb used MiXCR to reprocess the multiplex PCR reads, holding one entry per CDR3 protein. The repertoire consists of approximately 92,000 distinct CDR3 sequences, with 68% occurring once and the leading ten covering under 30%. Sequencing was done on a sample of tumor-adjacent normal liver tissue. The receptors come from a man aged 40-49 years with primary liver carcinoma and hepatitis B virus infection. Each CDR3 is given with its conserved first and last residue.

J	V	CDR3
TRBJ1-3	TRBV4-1	CASSQVGGNTIYF
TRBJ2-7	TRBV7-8	CASNLFRGGIRGSEQYF
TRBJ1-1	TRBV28	CASSLHGSANTEAFF
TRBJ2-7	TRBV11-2	CANNLGGTLPYEQYF
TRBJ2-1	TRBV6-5	CASYPKAGIGDEQFF
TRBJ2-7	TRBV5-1	CASSETSGGVYEQYF
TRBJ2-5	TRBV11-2	CASGKQETQYF
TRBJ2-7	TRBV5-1	CVSSLAERNIYEQYF
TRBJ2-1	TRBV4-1	CASSPRDRGRTEQFF
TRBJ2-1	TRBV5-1	CASSFLAGGVNEQFF
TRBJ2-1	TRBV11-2	CLSSLDIGLAMGERFF
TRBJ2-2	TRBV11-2	CANSYGEGNVGELFF
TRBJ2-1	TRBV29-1	CSVEESGVDEQFF
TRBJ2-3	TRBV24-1	CATRGTSGEGTDTQYF
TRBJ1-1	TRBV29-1	CSITTGETFF
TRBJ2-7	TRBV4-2	CASSQENRGGDYEQYF
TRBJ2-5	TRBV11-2	CASSLEVGETQYF
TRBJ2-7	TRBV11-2	CASKSWVAGMQYEQYF
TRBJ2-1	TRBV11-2	CASSLDGFSYNAQFF
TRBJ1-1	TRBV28	CASSPSDRRIAFF
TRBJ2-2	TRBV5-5	CASSPFPAEGRSTGELFF
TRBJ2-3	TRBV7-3	CASSLYVGTQSF
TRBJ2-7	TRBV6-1	CASTAGDGPYDQYF
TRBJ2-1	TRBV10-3	CAISDGGNEQLF
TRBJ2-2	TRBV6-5	CASSYKTANTGELFF
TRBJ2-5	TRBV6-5	CASSRDSSQETQYF
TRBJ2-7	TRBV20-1	CSAGGAGGPVGIYEQYF
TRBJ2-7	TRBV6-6	CASSSGGLIPIEHYF
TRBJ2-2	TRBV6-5	CTSSRNTGELFF
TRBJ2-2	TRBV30	CASGGGTGELFF
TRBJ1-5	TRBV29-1	CSVSAGSNQPQHF
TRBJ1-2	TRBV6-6	CASSPDNYAYTF
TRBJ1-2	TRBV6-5	CASSLGHRDTFYGYTF
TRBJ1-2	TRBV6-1	CASSEVGEAGRDYTF
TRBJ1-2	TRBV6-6	CVINYSDGGSYYGYTF
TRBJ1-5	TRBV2	CAVHGEGNQPQHF
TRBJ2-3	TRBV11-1	CANSLESAGGSDTQYF
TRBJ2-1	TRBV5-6	CANSLGLAGAMGEQFF
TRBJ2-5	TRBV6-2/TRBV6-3	CTSSYDAQETRYF
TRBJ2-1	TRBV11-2	CASNLGAGVHNEQFF
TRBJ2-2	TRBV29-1	CSAQRIGTGELFF
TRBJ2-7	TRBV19	CASAPQDASRYEQYF
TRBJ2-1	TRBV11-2	CASNSRLTGDFNEQFF
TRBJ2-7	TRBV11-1	CASTRQGTGEQYF
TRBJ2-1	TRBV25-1	CASGDLGGSSYNEQFF
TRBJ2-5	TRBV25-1	CTSSDGLHRLETQYF
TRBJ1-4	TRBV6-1	CASSEQWENEKLFF
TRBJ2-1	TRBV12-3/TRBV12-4	CASSLNPNREQLF
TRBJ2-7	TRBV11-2	CGRAAQRGSYEQYF
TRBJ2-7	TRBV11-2	CASSLSTHGSYEQYF